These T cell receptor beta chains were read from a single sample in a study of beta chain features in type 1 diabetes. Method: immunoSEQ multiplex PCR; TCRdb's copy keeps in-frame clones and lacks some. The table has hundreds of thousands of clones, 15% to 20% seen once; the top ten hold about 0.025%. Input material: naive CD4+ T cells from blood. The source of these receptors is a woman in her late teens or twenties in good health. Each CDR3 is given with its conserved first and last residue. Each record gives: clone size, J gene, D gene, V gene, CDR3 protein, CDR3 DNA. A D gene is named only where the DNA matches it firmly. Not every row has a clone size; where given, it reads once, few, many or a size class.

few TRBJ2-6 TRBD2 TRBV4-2 CASSQDPSNGAGVNVLTF TGTGCCAGCAGCCAGGATCCTTCCAACGGGGCGGGGGTCAACGTCCTGACTTTC
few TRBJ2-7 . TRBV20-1 CSARVSEQYF TGCAGTGCCCGGGTCTCCGAGCAGTACTTC
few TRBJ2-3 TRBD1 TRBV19 CASSPGTAGDTQYF TGTGCCAGTAGTCCCGGGACAGCTGGGGATACGCAGTATTTT
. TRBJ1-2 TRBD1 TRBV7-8 CASSTGQGFFYGYTF TGTGCCAGCAGCACAGGACAGGGGTTCTTCTATGGCTACACCTTC
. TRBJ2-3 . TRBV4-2 CASSQDRRDAQYF TGTGCCAGCAGCCAAGATCGGCGGGATGCGCAGTATTTT
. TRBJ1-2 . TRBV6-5 CASSYSGVGYGYTF TGTGCCAGCAGTTACTCGGGCGTTGGCTATGGCTACACCTTC
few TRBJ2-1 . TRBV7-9 CASSPGQRGGEQFF TGTGCCAGCAGCCCGGGACAGAGGGGGGGTGAGCAGTTCTTC
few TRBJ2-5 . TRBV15 CATSLHRSQETQYF TGTGCCACCAGCTTACACAGGAGCCAAGAGACCCAGTACTTC
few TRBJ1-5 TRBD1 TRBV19 CASSTGTGNQPQHF TGTGCCAGTAGTACCGGGACAGGCAATCAGCCCCAGCATTTT
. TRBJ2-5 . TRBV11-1 CASSRHSGGQETQYF TGTGCCAGCAGCCGACATTCGGGCGGCCAAGAGACCCAGTACTTC
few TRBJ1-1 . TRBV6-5 CASSTRDSKTEAFF TGTGCCAGCAGTACCCGAGACAGTAAGACTGAAGCTTTCTTT
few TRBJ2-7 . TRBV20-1 CSARAGGEQYF TGCAGTGCTAGGGCTGGCGGCGAGCAGTACTTC
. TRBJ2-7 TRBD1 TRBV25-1 CASSPAGGQGAGEQYF TGTGCCAGCAGCCCCGCGGGGGGACAGGGGGCTGGTGAGCAGTACTTC
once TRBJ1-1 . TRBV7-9 CASSRGHLNTEAFF TGTGCCAGCAGCCGGGGACACCTGAACACTGAAGCTTTCTTT
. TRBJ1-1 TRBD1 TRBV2 CASSTTGHTEAFF TGTGCCAGCAGTACGACAGGGCACACTGAAGCTTTCTTT
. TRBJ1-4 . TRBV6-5 CASSFGLWGEKLFF TGTGCCAGCAGTTTCGGCTTGTGGGGGGAAAAACTGTTTTTT
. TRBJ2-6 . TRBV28 CASRRGLGGANVLTF TGTGCCAGCAGGCGGGGACTGGGCGGGGCCAACGTCCTGACTTTC
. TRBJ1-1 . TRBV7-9 CASRPGGQLNTEAFF TGTGCCAGCAGGCCTGGTGGGCAGCTGAACACTGAAGCTTTCTTT
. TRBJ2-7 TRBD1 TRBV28 CASRLQGEPSYEQYF TGTGCCAGTAGACTACAGGGGGAACCCTCCTACGAGCAGTACTTC
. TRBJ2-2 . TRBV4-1 CASSQVATYTGELFF TGCGCCAGCAGCCAAGTAGCTACCTACACCGGGGAGCTGTTTTTT
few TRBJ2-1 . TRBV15 CATSPNSFGVSYNEQFF TGTGCCACCAGCCCAAATTCATTCGGAGTTTCCTACAATGAGCAGTTCTTC
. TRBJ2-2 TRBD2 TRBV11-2 CASSLFGPGGNTGELFF TGTGCCAGCAGCTTATTTGGGCCGGGGGGGAACACCGGGGAGCTGTTTTTT
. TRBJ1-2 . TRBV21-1 CASRGTGHGYTF TGTGCCAGCAGGGGGACAGGCCATGGCTACACCTTC
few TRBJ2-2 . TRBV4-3 CASSQEGATRTGELFF TGCGCCAGCAGCCAAGAGGGGGCGACGAGAACCGGGGAGCTGTTTTTT
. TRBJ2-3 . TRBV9 CASSVEEGRTDTQYF TGTGCCAGCAGCGTAGAGGAAGGGAGGACTGATACGCAGTATTTT
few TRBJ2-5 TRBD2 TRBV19 CASSTWGIAGLGPETQYF TGTGCCAGTAGTACTTGGGGGATAGCGGGGCTGGGTCCAGAGACCCAGTACTTC
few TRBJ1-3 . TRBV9 CASSVRMGSGNTIYF TGTGCCAGCAGCGTGCGGATGGGATCCGGAAACACCATATATTTT
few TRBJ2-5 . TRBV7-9 CASSPTGVGGTQYF TGTGCCAGCAGTCCAACCGGGGTCGGAGGGACCCAGTACTTC
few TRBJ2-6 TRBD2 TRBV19 CASSRNPKLAGRSGANVLTF TGTGCCAGTAGTAGGAACCCCAAACTAGCGGGCCGCTCTGGGGCCAACGTCCTGACTTTC
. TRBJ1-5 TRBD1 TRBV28 CASRRQGASDQPQHF TGTGCCAGCAGACGACAGGGGGCTTCGGATCAGCCCCAGCATTTT
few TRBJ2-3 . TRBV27 CASSLAGSGTDTQYF TGTGCCAGCAGTTTAGCGGGGAGCGGCACAGATACGCAGTATTTT
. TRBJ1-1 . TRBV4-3 CASSQDLSRLNTEAFF TGCGCCAGCAGCCAAGATCTGAGTCGGTTGAACACTGAAGCTTTCTTT
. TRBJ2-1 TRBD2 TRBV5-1 CASSLEGPSGYNEQFF TGCGCCAGCAGCTTGGAGGGGCCTAGCGGATACAATGAGCAGTTCTTC
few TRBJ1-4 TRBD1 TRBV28 CASSLAGTGEEKLFF TGTGCCAGCAGTTTGGCCGGGACAGGGGAGGAAAAACTGTTTTTT
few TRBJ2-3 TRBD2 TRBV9 CASSSGLAVYTDTQYF TGTGCCAGCAGCTCTGGACTAGCTGTATACACAGATACGCAGTATTTT
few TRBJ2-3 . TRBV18 CASSPWAATSTDTQYF TGTGCCAGCTCACCATGGGCGGCGACTAGCACAGATACGCAGTATTTT
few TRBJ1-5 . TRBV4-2 CASSQAGGNQPQHF TGTGCCAGCAGCCAAGCGGGGGGCAATCAGCCCCAGCATTTT
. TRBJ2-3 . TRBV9 CASSPQTDTQYF TGTGCCAGCAGCCCACAGACAGATACGCAGTATTTT
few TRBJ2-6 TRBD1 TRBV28 CASSRDRAGANVLTF TGTGCCAGCAGCCGGGACAGGGCTGGGGCCAACGTCCTGACTTTC
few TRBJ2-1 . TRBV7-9 CASSSQGGAATQFF TGTGCCAGCAGCTCCCAAGGGGGGGCGGCGACGCAGTTCTTC
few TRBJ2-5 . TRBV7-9 CASSLLGTLQETQYF TGTGCCAGCAGCTTACTGGGGACGCTACAAGAGACCCAGTACTTC
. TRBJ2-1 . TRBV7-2 CASSPPLGNEQFF TGTGCCAGCAGCCCGCCCCTTGGCAATGAGCAGTTCTTC
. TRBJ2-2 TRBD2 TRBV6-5 CASRTGTRSGELFF TGTGCCAGCAGAACCGGGACTAGAAGCGGGGAGCTGTTTTTT
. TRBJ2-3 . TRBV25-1 CASSDPRLTDTQYF TGTGCCAGCAGTGATCCCCGTCTCACAGATACGCAGTATTTT
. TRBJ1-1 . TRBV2 CASAHDLYTEAFF TGTGCCAGCGCACACGATTTGTACACTGAAGCTTTCTTT
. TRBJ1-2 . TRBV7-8 CASSMAREYGYTF TGTGCCAGCAGCATGGCAAGGGAATATGGCTACACCTTC
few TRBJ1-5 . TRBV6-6 CASSYSNRPFDRPQHF TGTGCCAGCAGTTACTCGAACAGGCCGTTCGATCGGCCCCAGCATTTT
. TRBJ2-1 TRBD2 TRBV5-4 CASSLGTSGMYNEQFF TGTGCCAGCAGCTTGGGGACTAGCGGGATGTACAATGAGCAGTTCTTC
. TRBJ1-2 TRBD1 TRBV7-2 CASRTLGQGFTGYTF TGTGCCAGCAGAACTTTAGGACAGGGTTTCACTGGCTACACCTTC
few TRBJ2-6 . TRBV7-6 CASSLEASGANVLTF TGTGCCAGCAGCTTAGAAGCCTCTGGGGCCAACGTCCTGACTTTC
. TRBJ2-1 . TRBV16 CASSQSYSNSYNEQFF TGTGCCAGCAGCCAATCTTATAGTAATTCCTACAATGAGCAGTTCTTC
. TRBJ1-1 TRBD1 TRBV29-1 CSVTGTGDTEAFF TGCAGCGTCACCGGGACAGGGGACACTGAAGCTTTCTTT
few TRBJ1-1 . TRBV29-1 CSVEDSWGTNTEAFF TGCAGCGTTGAAGATTCGTGGGGGACGAACACTGAAGCTTTCTTT
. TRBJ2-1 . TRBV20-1 CSARGNNEQFF TGCAGTGCTAGAGGAAACAATGAGCAGTTCTTC